These 21 T cell receptor beta chains originate from one sample sequenced in a study of cytomegalovirus exposure and HLA in healthy donors. The PCR had 60 Vbeta and 13 Jbeta primers. Method: immunoSEQ multiplex PCR; TCRdb's copy keeps in-frame clones and lacks some. This sample's clone table lists some 42,000 clones. The sequencing sample was made of PBMCs. The receptors shown here come from a man aged 30-40 years in good health and CMV-seronegative.

This chain links TRBV30 with TRBJ1-1; tentative D call: TRBD1 (5 bases). CDR1 GTSNPN and CDR2 SVGIG come from the germline V gene (reference sequence). The CDR3 extends over 14 amino acids. V lost 0 bases to trimming and J lost 1 base, with 9 bases between them. CDR3 nucleotides: TGTGCCTGGAGTGTTCGCAGGGAGAACACTGAAGCTTTCTTT. Protein: CAWSVRRENTEAFF.

V gene TRBV4-2 combines with J gene TRBJ2-3; 9 nucleotides match TRBD2. The CDR3 consists of 16 residues. V shed 4 bases and J 5 bases; nucleotides not matched to a gene: 10. Germline CDR1 LGHNA, CDR2 YNFKEQ. CDR3 in amino acids: CASSPNSGSGGDTQYF. The CDR3 DNA reads as TGTGCCAGCAGCCCCAATAGCGGGAGCGGAGGAGATACGCAGTATTTT.

The V and J genes are TRBV2 and TRBJ1-1; 7 positions agree with TRBD1. With 6 bases clipped from V and 3 bases from J, the junction kept 4 bases outside the gene matches. This CDR3 is built from 13 residues. Germline V CDR1 and CDR2: SNHLY, FYNNEI. In DNA form, the CDR3 reads TGTGCCAGCAGAGCAGACAGGGACACTGAAGCTTTCTTT. Its protein is CASRADRDTEAFF.

The rearrangement joins TRBV18 to TRBJ2-1, with 9 bases fitting TRBD1. In germline, CDR1 is KGHSH, CDR2 LQKENI. This CDR3 region has 18 residues. The J segment lost 5 bases and the V segment lost 4 bases, leaving 15 bases of the junction unmatched. CDR3 in DNA: TGTGCCAGCTCACATGGACAGGGGAAGGGCGGTATCGACAATGAGCAGTTCTTC. This encodes CASSHGQGKGGIDNEQFF.

The gene calls are TRBV28 and TRBJ1-1; possibly TRBD1 for D (6 bases). The germline V gene encodes CDR1 MDHEN and CDR2 SYDVKM. V was trimmed by 3 bases and J by 2 bases, leaving 28 bases between them. This CDR3 contains 20 residues. The CDR3 DNA reads as TGTGCCAGCAGTTTTTTACCCACTATAACCGGGACATATGTTAACACTGAAGCTTTCTTT. Encoded protein: CASSFLPTITGTYVNTEAFF.

The chain links TRBV6-1 to TRBJ1-1; D is unclear. Germline CDR1 is MNHNS and CDR2 is SASEGT. CDR3 length: 14 amino acids. V lost 3 bases, J lost 5 bases, and 13 bases lay in between. CDR3 nucleotide sequence: TGTGCCAGCAGTGAGGAGTCGATTGGGACTGAAGCTTTCTTT. Its translation: CASSEESIGTEAFF.

The chain couples TRBV5-8 to TRBJ2-7; tentatively, D is TRBD1 (6 bases). The CDR3 spans 15 residues. Germline CDR1 SGHTS, CDR2 YDEGEE. Trimming cost V 2 bases and J 3 bases, with 15 bases left between them. Written as DNA, the CDR3 is TGTGCCAGCAGCTTACGGTGGCAGGGGAGCTACGAGCAGTACTTC. Translated, it gives CASSLRWQGSYEQYF.

This chain links TRBV6-1 with TRBJ1-1; D might be TRBD1 (6 bases). Germline lookup yields CDR1 MNHNS and CDR2 SASEGT. V dropped 3 bases and J dropped 9 bases, with 17 bases sitting between them. This CDR3 spans 14 amino acids. The CDR3 loop reads CASSESQNRAQAFF. The CDR3 nucleotides are TGTGCCAGCAGTGAGTCCCAGAACAGGGCCCAAGCTTTCTTT.

The rearrangement uses TRBV5-1 and TRBJ1-4; 8 bases match TRBD1. V shed 0 bases and J 7 bases; nucleotides not matched to a gene: 2. CDR1 is SGHRS, CDR2 YFSETQ, per germline. This CDR3 region has 14 residues. DNA for the CDR3: TGCGCCAGCAGCTTGGGCAGGGGGCCTGAAAAACTGTTTTTT. Amino acids: CASSLGRGPEKLFF.

This chain links TRBV30 with TRBJ2-3; no clear D. Looked up from germline, CDR1 is GTSNPN and CDR2 is SVGIG (reference sequence). This CDR3 contains 12 residues. V gave up 0 bases and J gave up 6 bases, with 7 bases separating them. The CDR3 sequence: CAWSVRADTQYF. The CDR3 coding sequence is TGTGCCTGGAGTGTACGTGCGGATACGCAGTATTTT.

The gene calls are TRBV9 and TRBJ1-3, with 9 bases aligning to TRBD1. The germline V gene encodes CDR1 SGDLS and CDR2 YYNGEE. The CDR3 extends over 15 amino acids. V gave up 0 bases and J gave up 7 bases; unmatched junction bases: 5. The DNA of the CDR3 is TGTGCCAGCAGCGTAGATCCGACAGGGGGGAACACCATATATTTT. Its protein is CASSVDPTGGNTIYF.

The rearrangement links TRBV5-1 to TRBJ2-1; 8 bases map to TRBD2. The CDR3 runs 15 residues. J gave up 4 bases and V 2 bases, and 5 bases lay outside the gene matches. Germline CDR1 and CDR2: SGHRS and YFSETQ. In DNA, the CDR3 is TGCGCCAGCAGCTTAGCGGGAGACCCATACAATGAGCAGTTCTTC. It translates to CASSLAGDPYNEQFF.

CDR3 nucleotides: TGTGCCAGCAGTTTAAAGGTTGGTGGGGGGAGCTACAATGAGCAGTTCTTC. Protein sequence: CASSLKVGGGSYNEQFF. V gene TRBV27 combines with J gene TRBJ2-1; a weak D match, TRBD2 (6 bases). The germline V and J ends were trimmed by 2 bases and 3 bases, with 17 bases remaining between them. The germline gives CDR1 MNHEY, CDR2 SMNVEV (reference sequence). This CDR3 is 17 amino acids long.

The rearrangement uses TRBV5-6 and TRBJ2-7, with 9 nucleotides matching TRBD1. CDR1 SGHDT and CDR2 YYEEEE come from the germline V gene. V lost 1 base and J lost 5; bases outside the gene matches: 7. The CDR3 totals 15 residues. CDR3 sequence (DNA): TGTGCCAGCAGCTTGCTTACAGGGGGCTTCGACGAGCAGTACTTC. It translates to CASSLLTGGFDEQYF.

This rearrangement joins TRBV4-2 to TRBJ1-1, with 10 bases identical to TRBD1. Germline V CDR1 and CDR2: LGHNA, YNFKEQ. CDR3 size: 13 residues. The ends lost 0 bases at V and 11 bases at J; junction bases unmatched: 3. The CDR3 here is CASSQDSGQGAFF. Written as DNA, the CDR3 is TGTGCCAGCAGCCAAGACTCGGGACAGGGGGCTTTCTTT.

CDR3 loop: CAWSGIAGAETQYF. The CDR3 DNA is TGTGCCTGGAGTGGGATCGCGGGAGCGGAGACCCAGTACTTC. This chain uses TRBV30 with TRBJ2-5; 7 nucleotides line up with TRBD2. V shed 1 base, J shed 5 bases, and the junction held 7 bases outside the gene matches. The CDR3 length is 14 residues. CDR1 is GTSNPN, CDR2 SVGIG, per germline (reference sequence). The entire variable domain, with the rest obtained from reference TRBV30 and TRBJ2-5, is as follows: SQTIHQWPATLVQPVGSPLSLECTVEGTSNPNLYWYRQAAGRGLQLLFYSVGIGQISSEVPQNLSASRPQDRQFILSSKKLLLSDSGFYLCAWSGIAGAETQYFGPGTRLLVL.

The genes are TRBV6-5 and TRBJ2-5; 12 bases line up with TRBD2. Germline values: CDR1 MNHEY, CDR2 SVGAGI. CDR3 size: 15 residues. J was trimmed by 5 bases and V by 6 bases; bases with no gene match: 7. CDR3 residues: CASRKILAGGETQYF. CDR3 nucleotide sequence: TGTGCCAGCAGAAAAATTCTAGCGGGAGGGGAGACCCAGTACTTC.

This chain connects TRBV19 to TRBJ2-1; 9 nucleotides match TRBD2. This CDR3 contains 16 residues. CDR1 is LNHDA and CDR2 is SQIVND in the germline V gene (reference sequence). After removal of 5 bases from V and 4 bases from J, the junction contained 9 bases not matched to a gene. The CDR3 sequence is CASSSTGTSFYNEQFF. CDR3 coding DNA: TGTGCCAGTAGTTCTACCGGGACTAGCTTTTACAATGAGCAGTTCTTC.

The rearrangement links TRBV2 to TRBJ1-1; D is perhaps TRBD1 (5 bases). CDR3 length: 19 residues. V lost 11 bases and J 3 bases, leaving 34 bases between the germline ends. The germline gives CDR1 SNHLY, CDR2 FYNNEI. CDR3 coding DNA: TGTGCCCCAAGTGACCCCACAAGGAGGGGCTTAAGCCCGGACACTGAAGCTTTCTTT. Amino acid sequence: CAPSDPTRRGLSPDTEAFF.

This sequence joins TRBV4-3 and TRBJ2-1; D not certain. The V gene's germline CDR1 is LGHNA and CDR2 YSLEER. This CDR3 has 16 residues. V lost 0 bases, J lost 6 bases, and 15 bases lay in between. CDR3 sequence (DNA): TGCGCCAGCAGCCAAGATGCTGGAACGCCGGGCAATGAGCAGTTCTTC. Its protein product is CASSQDAGTPGNEQFF.

In DNA, the CDR3 is TGTGCCAGTAGTATCTCTAGCGGGAGTTACGAGCAGTACTTC. It specifies CASSISSGSYEQYF. The chain is built from TRBV19 and TRBJ2-7; 10 positions match TRBD2. V gave up 3 bases and J gave up 4 bases; unmatched junction bases: 3. This CDR3 comprises 14 residues. CDR1 is LNHDA, CDR2 SQIVND, per germline (reference sequence).